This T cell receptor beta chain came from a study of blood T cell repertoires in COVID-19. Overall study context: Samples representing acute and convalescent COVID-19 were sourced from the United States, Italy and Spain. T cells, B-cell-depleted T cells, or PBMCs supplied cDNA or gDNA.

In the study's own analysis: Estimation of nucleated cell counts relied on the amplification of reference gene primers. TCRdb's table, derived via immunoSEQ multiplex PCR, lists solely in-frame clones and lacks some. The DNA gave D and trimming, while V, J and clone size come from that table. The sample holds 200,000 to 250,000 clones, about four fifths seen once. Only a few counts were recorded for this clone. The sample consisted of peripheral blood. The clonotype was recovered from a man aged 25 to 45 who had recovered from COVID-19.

The CDR3 spells CASSEWEQSNEQFF. CDR3 sequence (DNA): TGTGCCAGCAGTGAGTGGGAGCAAAGCAATGAGCAGTTCTTC. The rearrangement uses TRBV2 and TRBJ2-1, with D possibly being TRBD2 (5 bases). Germline V gene data show CDR1 as SNHLY and CDR2 as FYNNEI. V shed 3 bases and J shed 6 bases, with 12 bases lying between them. This CDR3 comprises 14 residues. The variable domain in full, completed from reference TRBV2 and TRBJ2-1, reads EPEVTQTPSHQVTQMGQEVILRCVPISNHLYFYWYRQILGQKVEFLVSFYNNEISEKSEIFDDQFSVERPDGSNFTLKIRSTKLEDSAMYFCASSEWEQSNEQFFGPGTRLTVL.